This T cell receptor (beta chain) stems from a study of shared clonotypes between healthy human individuals. At the level of the study: Per-donor plates numbered three CD4 naive, three CD4 memory, two CD8 naive and one CD8 memory.

Naive CD8 populations comprised CD45RO-negative cells positively selected for CCR7, excluding terminally differentiated effector memory CD45RA+ cells. Only in-frame clones appear in the TCRdb table, and some are missing; sequencing was by immunoSEQ multiplex PCR. Of about 1,900,000 clones in the sample, about 94% were seen once. CDR3 size: 17 residues. V was clipped by 2 bases and J by 1 base; unmatched bases: 11. Germline values: CDR1 KGHSH, CDR2 LQKENI. The sample was naive CD8+ T cells sorted from blood. This chain connects TRBV18 to TRBJ2-7; 7 nucleotides align to TRBD2. The receptor's source is a man in his late teens or twenties in good health. In DNA, the CDR3 is TGTGCCAGCTCACCAATTCCGGGAGGAGCATATTCCTACGAGCAGTACTTC. It yields the protein CASSPIPGGAYSYEQYF.